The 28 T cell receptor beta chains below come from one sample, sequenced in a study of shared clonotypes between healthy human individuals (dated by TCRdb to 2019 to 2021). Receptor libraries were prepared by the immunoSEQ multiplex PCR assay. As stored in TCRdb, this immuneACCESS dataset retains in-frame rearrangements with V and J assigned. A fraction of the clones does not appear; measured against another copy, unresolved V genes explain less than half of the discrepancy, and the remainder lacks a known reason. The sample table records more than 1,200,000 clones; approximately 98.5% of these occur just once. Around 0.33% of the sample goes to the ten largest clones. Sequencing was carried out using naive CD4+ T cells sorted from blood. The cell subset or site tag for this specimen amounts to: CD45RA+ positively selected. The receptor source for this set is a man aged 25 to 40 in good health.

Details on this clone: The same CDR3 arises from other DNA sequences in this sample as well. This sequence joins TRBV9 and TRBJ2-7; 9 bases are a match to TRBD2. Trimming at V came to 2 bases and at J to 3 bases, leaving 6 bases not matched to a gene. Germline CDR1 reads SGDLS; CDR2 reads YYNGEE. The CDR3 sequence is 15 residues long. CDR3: CASSVGGGRVYEQYF. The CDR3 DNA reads TGTGCCAGCAGCGTTGGAGGCGGGAGGGTCTACGAGCAGTACTTC. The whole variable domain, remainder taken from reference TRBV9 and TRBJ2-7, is DSGVTQTPKHLITATGQRVTLRCSPRSGDLSVYWYQQSLDQGLQFLIQYYNGEERAKGNILERFSAQQFPDLHSELNLSSLELGDSALYFCASSVGGGRVYEQYFGPGTRLTVT.

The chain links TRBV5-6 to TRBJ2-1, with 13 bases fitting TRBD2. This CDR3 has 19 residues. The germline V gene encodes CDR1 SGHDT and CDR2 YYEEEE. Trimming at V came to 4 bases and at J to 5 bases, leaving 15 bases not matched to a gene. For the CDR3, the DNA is TGTGCCAGCAGCCCACAGGGTTATGGACTAGCGGGAGCCCACAATGAGCAGTTCTTC. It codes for CASSPQGYGLAGAHNEQFF.

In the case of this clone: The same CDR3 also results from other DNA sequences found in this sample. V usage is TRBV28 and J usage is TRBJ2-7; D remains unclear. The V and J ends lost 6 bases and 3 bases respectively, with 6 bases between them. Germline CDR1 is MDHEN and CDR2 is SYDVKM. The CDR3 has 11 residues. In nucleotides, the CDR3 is TGTGCCAGCAGCCTGGGCTACGAGCAGTACTTC. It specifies CASSLGYEQYF.

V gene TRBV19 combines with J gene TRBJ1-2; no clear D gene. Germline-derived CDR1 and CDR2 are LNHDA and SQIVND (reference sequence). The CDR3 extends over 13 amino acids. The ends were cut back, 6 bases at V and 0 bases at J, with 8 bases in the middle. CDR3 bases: TGTGCCAGTAGAGAGTTAGCTAACTATGGCTACACCTTC. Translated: CASRELANYGYTF.

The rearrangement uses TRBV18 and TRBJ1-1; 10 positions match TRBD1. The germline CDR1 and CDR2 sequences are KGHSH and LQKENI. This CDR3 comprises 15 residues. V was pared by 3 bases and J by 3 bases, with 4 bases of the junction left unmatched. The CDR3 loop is CASSPTGGLDTEAFF. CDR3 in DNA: TGTGCCAGCTCACCGACAGGGGGCTTGGACACTGAAGCTTTCTTT.

CDR3 in amino acids: CASSLLSGDTIYF. DNA of the CDR3: TGTGCCAGCAGCTTACTGTCAGGAGACACCATATATTTT. The chain recombines TRBV7-9 with TRBJ1-3, with D unresolved. The germline V and J ends were trimmed by 2 bases and 8 bases, with 10 bases remaining between them. Looked up from germline, CDR1 is SEHNR and CDR2 is FQNEAQ (reference sequence). The CDR3 loop spans 13 amino acids. The full variable domain, in which reference TRBV7-9 and TRBJ1-3 provide the parts outside the CDR3, is DTGVSQNPRHKITKRGQNVTFRCDPISEHNRLYWYRQTLGQGPEFLTYFQNEAQLEKSRLLSDRFSAERPKGSFSTLEIQRTEQGDSAMYLCASSLLSGDTIYFGEGSWLTVV.

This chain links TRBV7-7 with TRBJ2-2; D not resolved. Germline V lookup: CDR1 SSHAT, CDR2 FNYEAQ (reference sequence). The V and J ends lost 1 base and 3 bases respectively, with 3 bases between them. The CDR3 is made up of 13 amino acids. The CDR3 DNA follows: TGTGCCAGCAGCTTAGGTCACACCGGGGAGCTGTTTTTT. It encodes CASSLGHTGELFF. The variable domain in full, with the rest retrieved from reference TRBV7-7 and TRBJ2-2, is GAGVSQSPRYKVTKRGQDVTLRCDPISSHATLYWYQQALGQGPEFLTYFNYEAQPDKSGLPSDRFSAERPEGSISTLTIQRTEQRDSAMYRCASSLGHTGELFFGEGSRLTVL.

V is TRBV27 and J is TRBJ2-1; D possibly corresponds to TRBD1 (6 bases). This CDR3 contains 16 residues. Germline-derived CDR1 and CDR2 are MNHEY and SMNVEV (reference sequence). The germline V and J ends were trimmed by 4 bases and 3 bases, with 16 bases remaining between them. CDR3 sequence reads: CASSSPRDKYYNEQFF. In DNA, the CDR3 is TGTGCCAGCAGTTCCCCCCGGGACAAATACTACAATGAGCAGTTCTTC.

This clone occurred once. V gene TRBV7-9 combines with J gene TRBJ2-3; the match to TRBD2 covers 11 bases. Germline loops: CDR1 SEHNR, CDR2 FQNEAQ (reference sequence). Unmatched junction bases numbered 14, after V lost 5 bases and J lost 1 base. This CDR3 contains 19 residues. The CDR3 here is CASSVLLAGGAVGTDTQYF. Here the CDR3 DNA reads TGTGCCAGCAGCGTACTGCTAGCGGGAGGTGCGGTGGGCACAGATACGCAGTATTTT.

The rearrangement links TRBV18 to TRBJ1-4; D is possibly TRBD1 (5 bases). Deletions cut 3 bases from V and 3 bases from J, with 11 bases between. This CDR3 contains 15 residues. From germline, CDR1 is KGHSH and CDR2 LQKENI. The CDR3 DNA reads TGTGCCAGCTCACCCTCGGGACCGCCTAATGAAAAACTGTTTTTT. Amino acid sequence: CASSPSGPPNEKLFF.

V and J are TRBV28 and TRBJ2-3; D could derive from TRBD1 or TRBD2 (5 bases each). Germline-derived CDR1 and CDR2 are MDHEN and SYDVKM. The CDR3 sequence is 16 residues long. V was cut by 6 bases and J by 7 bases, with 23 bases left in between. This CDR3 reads CASSPSGGGGRNTQYF. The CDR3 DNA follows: TGTGCCAGCAGCCCAAGTGGGGGTGGGGGAAGGAATACGCAGTATTTT.

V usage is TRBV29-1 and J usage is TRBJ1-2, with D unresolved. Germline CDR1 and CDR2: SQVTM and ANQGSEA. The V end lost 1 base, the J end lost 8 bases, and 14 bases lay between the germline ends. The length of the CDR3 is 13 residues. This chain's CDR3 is CSVEVDWSSGYTF. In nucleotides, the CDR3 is TGCAGCGTTGAAGTGGATTGGTCGTCGGGCTACACCTTC.

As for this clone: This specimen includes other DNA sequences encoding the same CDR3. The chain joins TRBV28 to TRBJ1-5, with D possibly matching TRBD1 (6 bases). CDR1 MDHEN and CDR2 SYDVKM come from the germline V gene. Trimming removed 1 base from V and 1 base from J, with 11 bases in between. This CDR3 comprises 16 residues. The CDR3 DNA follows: TGTGCCAGCAGTTTATCAGGAGGGGGGAGCAATCAGCCCCAGCATTTT. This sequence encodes CASSLSGGGSNQPQHF.

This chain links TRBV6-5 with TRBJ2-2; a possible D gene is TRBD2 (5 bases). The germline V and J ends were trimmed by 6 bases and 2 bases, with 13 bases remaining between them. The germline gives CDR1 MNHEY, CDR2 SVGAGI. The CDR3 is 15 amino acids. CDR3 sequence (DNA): TGTGCCAGCAGGATGGACTCGCGAAACACCGGGGAGCTGTTTTTT. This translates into CASRMDSRNTGELFF.

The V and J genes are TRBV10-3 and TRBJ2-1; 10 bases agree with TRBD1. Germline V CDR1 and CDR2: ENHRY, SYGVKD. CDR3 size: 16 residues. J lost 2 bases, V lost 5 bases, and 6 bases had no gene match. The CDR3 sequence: CAISHRDRGTYNEQFF. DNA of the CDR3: TGTGCCATCAGTCACCGGGACAGGGGCACCTACAATGAGCAGTTCTTC.

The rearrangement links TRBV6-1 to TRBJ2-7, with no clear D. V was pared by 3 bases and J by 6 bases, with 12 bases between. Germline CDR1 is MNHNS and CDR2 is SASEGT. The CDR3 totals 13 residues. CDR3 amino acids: CASSESKASEQYF. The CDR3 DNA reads TGTGCCAGCAGTGAGTCGAAAGCCTCCGAGCAGTACTTC.

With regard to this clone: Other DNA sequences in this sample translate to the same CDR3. The CDR3 DNA reads TGTGCCAGCAGCTTGGGCGGGGGCTCCTACGAGCAGTACTTC. This gives the protein CASSLGGGSYEQYF. This chain connects TRBV7-9 to TRBJ2-7, with TRBD2 identical over 7 bases. CDR3 size: 14 residues. The V segment lost 3 bases and the J segment 0 bases; nucleotides outside the gene matches: 2. Germline V lookup: CDR1 SEHNR, CDR2 FQNEAQ (reference sequence). Based on the CDR3 plus reference TRBV7-9 and TRBJ2-7, the full variable domain is DTGVSQNPRHKITKRGQNVTFRCDPISEHNRLYWYRQTLGQGPEFLTYFQNEAQLEKSRLLSDRFSAERPKGSFSTLEIQRTEQGDSAMYLCASSLGGGSYEQYFGPGTRLTVT.

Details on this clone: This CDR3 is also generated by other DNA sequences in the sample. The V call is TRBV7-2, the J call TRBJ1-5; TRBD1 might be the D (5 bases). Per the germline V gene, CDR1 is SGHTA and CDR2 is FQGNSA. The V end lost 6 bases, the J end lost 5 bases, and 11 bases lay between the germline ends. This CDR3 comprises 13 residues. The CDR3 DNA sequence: TGTGCCAGCAGTTCACTGGGGGATCAGCCCCAGCATTTT. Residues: CASSSLGDQPQHF.

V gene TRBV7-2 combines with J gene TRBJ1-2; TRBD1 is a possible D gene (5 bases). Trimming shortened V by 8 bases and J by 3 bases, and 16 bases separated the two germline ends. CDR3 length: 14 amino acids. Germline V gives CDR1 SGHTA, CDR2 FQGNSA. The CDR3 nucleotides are TGTGCCAGCGAAGACAGTCAGGTAGACTATGGCTACACCTTC. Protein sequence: CASEDSQVDYGYTF. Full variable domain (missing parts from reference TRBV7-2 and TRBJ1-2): GAGVSQSPSNKVTEKGKDVELRCDPISGHTALYWYRQSLGQGLEFLIYFQGNSAPDKSGLPSDRFSAERTGGSVSTLTIQRTQQEDSAVYLCASEDSQVDYGYTFGSGTRLTVV.

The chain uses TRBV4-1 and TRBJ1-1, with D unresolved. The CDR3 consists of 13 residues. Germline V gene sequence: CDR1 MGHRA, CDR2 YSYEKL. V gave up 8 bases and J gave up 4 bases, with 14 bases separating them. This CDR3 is CASRSSAVTEAFF. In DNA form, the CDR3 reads TGCGCCAGCCGATCCAGTGCCGTCACTGAAGCTTTCTTT.

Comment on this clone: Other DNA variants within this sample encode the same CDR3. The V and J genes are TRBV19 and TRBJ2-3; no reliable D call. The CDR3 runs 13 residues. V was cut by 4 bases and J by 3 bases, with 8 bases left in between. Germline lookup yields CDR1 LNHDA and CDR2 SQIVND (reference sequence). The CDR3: CASSSGRTDTQYF. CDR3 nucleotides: TGTGCCAGTAGTAGCGGTAGGACAGATACGCAGTATTTT.

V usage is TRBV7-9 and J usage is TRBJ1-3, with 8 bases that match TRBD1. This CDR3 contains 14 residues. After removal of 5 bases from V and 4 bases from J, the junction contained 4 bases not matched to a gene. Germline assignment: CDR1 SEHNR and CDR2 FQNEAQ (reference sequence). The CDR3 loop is CASSRTGQGNTIYF. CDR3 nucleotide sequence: TGTGCCAGCAGCAGGACAGGGCAAGGAAACACCATATATTTT.

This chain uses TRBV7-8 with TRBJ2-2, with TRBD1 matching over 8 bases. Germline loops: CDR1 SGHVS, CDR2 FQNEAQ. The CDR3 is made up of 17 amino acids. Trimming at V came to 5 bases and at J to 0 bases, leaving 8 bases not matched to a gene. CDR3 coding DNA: TGTGCCAGCAGCCGCCCCACACAGGGGGCGAACACCGGGGAGCTGTTTTTT. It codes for CASSRPTQGANTGELFF.

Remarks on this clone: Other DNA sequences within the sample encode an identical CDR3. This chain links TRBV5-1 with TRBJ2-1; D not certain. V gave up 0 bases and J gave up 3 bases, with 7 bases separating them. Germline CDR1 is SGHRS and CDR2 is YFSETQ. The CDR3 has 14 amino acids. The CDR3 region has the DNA TGCGCCAGCAGCTTGGATCTCAGCTACAATGAGCAGTTCTTC. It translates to CASSLDLSYNEQFF.

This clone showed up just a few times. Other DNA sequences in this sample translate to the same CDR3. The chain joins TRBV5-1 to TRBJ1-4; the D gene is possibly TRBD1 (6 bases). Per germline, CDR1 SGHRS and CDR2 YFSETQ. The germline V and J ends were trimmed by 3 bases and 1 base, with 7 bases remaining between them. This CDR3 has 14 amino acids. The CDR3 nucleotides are TGCGCCAGCAGCTCACAGGGAACTAATGAAAAACTGTTTTTT. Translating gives CASSSQGTNEKLFF.

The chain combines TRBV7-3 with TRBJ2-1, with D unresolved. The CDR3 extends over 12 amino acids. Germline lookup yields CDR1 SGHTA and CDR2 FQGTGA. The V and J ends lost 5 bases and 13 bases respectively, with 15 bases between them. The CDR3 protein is CASSLGGRPQFF. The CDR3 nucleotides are TGTGCCAGCAGCCTCGGTGGTCGGCCCCAGTTCTTC. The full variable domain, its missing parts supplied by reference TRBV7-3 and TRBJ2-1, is GAGVSQTPSNKVTEKGKYVELRCDPISGHTALYWYRQSLGQGPEFLIYFQGTGAADDSGLPNDRFFAVRPEGSVSTLKIQRTERGDSAVYLCASSLGGRPQFFGPGTRLTVL.

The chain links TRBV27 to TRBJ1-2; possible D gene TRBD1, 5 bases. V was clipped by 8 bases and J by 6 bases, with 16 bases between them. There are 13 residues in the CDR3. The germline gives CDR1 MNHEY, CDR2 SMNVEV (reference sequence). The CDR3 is CASGNRNRNGYTF. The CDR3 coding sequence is TGTGCCAGCGGAAACAGGAATCGGAATGGCTACACCTTC.

The CDR3 sequence: CASSQSRLSNQPQHF. CDR3 nucleotide sequence: TGTGCCAGCAGCCAATCGAGGTTGAGCAATCAGCCCCAGCATTTT. The rearrangement uses TRBV16 and TRBJ1-5; D not resolved. This CDR3 has 15 residues. Germline CDR1 is KGHSY and CDR2 is FQNENV. Trimming took 0 bases from V and 1 from J, leaving 7 bases between them.